This TCR beta chain originates from a study of cytomegalovirus exposure and HLA in healthy donors. Despite likely unrecorded immune exposures, the donors were nominally healthy at the time of sampling. There are 14 residues in the CDR3. CDR1 is MDHEN, CDR2 SYDVKM, per germline. Losses at the gene ends were 4 bases for V and 3 bases for J; bases not matched to a gene: 5. The PCR made use of 60 Vbeta and 13 Jbeta primers. Data came from immunoSEQ multiplex PCR; TCRdb stores just in-frame clones and leaves some out. The profile covers over 80,000 clones, with about 79% appearing a single time and about 6.4% taken by the ten largest.

The sequencing sample was made of PBMCs. The sequence derives from a female donor in good health and CMV-seronegative. The chain combines TRBV28 with TRBJ1-2, with TRBD1 matching over 7 bases. Here the CDR3 reads CASSSPTGDYGYTF. CDR3 DNA: TGTGCCAGCAGTTCCCCCACAGGGGACTATGGCTACACCTTC.